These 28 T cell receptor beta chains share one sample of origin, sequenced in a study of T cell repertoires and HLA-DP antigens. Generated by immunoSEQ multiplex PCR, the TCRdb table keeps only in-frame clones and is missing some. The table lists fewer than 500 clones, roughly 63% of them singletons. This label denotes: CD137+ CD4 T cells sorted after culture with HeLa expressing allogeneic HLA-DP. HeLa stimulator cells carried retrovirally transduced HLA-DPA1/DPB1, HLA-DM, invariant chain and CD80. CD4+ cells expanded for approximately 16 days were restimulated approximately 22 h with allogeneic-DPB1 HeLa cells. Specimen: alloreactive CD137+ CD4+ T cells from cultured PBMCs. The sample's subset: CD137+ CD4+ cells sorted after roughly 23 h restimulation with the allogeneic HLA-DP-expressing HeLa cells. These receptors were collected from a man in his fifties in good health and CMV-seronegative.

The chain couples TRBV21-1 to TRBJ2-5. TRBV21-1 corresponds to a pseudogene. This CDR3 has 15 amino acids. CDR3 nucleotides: TGTGCCAGCAGCTCTACATGGGGGAACCAAGAGACCCAGTACTTC. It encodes CASSSTWGNQETQYF.

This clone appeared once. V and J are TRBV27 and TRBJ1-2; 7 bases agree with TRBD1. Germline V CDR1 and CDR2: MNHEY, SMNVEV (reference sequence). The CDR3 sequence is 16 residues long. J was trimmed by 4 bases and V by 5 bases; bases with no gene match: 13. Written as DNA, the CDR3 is TGTGCCAGCAGTCCACATTCCGGGACAGAGTTCTATGGCTACACCTTC. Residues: CASSPHSGTEFYGYTF.

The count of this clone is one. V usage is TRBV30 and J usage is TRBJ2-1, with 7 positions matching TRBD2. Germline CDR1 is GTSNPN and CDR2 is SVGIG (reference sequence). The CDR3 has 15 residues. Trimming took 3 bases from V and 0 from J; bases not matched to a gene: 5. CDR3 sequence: CAWRSRLASYNEQFF. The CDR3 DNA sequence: TGTGCCTGGAGATCTCGACTAGCCTCCTACAATGAGCAGTTCTTC. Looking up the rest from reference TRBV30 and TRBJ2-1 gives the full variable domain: SQTIHQWPATLVQPVGSPLSLECTVEGTSNPNLYWYRQAAGRGLQLLFYSVGIGQISSEVPQNLSASRPQDRQFILSSKKLLLSDSGFYLCAWRSRLASYNEQFFGPGTRLTVL.

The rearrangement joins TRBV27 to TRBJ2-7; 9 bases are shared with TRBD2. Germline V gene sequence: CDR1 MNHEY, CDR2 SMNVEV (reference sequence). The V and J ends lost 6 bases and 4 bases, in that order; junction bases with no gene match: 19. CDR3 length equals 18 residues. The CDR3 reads CASSTGREGPFQRYEQYF. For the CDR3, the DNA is TGTGCCAGCAGCACGGGGCGGGAGGGCCCTTTTCAGCGTTACGAGCAGTACTTC.

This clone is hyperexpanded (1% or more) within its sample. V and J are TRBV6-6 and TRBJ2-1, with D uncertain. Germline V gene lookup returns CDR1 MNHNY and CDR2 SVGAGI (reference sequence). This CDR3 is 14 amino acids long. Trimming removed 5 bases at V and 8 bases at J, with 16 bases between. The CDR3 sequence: CASSRSPGRDEQFF. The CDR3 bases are TGTGCCAGCAGTCGCTCCCCGGGTCGGGATGAGCAGTTCTTC.

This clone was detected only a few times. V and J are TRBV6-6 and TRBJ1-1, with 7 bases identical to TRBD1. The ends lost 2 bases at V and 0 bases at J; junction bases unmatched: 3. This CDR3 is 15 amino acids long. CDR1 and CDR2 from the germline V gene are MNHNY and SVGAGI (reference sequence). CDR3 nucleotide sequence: TGTGCCAGCAGTTACGATGGGACAGTGAACACTGAAGCTTTCTTT. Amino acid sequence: CASSYDGTVNTEAFF.

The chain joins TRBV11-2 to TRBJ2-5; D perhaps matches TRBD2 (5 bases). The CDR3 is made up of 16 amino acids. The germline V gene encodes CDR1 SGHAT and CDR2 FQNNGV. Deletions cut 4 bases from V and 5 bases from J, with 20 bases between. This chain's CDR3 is CASSSSLGVREETQYF. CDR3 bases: TGTGCCAGCAGCTCCTCCCTTGGGGTAAGGGAGGAGACCCAGTACTTC.

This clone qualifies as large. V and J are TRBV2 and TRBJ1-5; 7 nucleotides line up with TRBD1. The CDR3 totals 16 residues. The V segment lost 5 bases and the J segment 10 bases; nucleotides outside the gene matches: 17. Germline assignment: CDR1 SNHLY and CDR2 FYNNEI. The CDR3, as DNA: TGTGCCAGCAGTCCCTTGATAGGCAGGGGGAATCGTCCCCAGCATTTT. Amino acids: CASSPLIGRGNRPQHF.

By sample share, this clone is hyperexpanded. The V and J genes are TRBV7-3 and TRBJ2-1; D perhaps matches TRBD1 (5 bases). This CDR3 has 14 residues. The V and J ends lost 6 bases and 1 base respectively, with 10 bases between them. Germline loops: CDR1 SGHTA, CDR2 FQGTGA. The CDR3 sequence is CASRPTVSYNEQFF. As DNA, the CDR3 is TGTGCCAGCAGACCGACAGTATCCTACAATGAGCAGTTCTTC. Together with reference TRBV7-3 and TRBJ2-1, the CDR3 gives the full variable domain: GAGVSQTPSNKVTEKGKYVELRCDPISGHTALYWYRQSLGQGPEFLIYFQGTGAADDSGLPNDRFFAVRPEGSVSTLKIQRTERGDSAVYLCASRPTVSYNEQFFGPGTRLTVL.

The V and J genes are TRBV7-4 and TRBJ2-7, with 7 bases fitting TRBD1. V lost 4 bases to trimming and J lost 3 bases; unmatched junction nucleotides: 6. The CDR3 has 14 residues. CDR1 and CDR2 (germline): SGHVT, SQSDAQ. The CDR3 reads CASSYPGGSYEQYF. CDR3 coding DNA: TGTGCCAGCAGCTACCCAGGGGGTAGCTACGAGCAGTACTTC.

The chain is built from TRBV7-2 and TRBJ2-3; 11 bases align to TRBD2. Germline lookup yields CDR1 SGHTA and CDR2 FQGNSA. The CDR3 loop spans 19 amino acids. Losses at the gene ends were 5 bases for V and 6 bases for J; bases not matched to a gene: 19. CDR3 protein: CASSPPPFTSGRRVDTQYF. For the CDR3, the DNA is TGTGCCAGCAGCCCCCCTCCCTTTACTAGCGGGAGAAGAGTGGATACGCAGTATTTT. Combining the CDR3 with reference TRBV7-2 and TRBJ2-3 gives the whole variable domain GAGVSQSPSNKVTEKGKDVELRCDPISGHTALYWYRQSLGQGLEFLIYFQGNSAPDKSGLPSDRFSAERTGGSVSTLTIQRTQQEDSAVYLCASSPPPFTSGRRVDTQYFGPGTRLTVL.

CDR3 region: CASSLGEAGGYEQYF. Here the CDR3 DNA reads TGTGCCAGCAGCTTAGGTGAGGCGGGCGGCTACGAGCAGTACTTC. V usage is TRBV11-2 and J usage is TRBJ2-7, with D possibly TRBD2 on 5 matching bases. Trimming stripped 1 base from V and 3 bases from J, with 13 bases between. This CDR3 is 15 amino acids long. Germline CDR1 SGHAT, CDR2 FQNNGV.

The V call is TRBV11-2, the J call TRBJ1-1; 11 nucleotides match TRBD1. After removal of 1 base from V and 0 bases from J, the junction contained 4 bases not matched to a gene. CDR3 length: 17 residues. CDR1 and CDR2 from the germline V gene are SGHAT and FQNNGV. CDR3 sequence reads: CASSLGTGGAMNTEAFF. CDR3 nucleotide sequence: TGTGCCAGCAGCTTAGGGACAGGGGGCGCCATGAACACTGAAGCTTTCTTT.

This CDR3 is CASSLDRAVGGYTF. CDR3 in DNA: TGTGCCAGCAGCTTGGACAGGGCGGTGGGCGGCTACACCTTC. J is TRBJ1-2 and V is TRBV6-8, with 8 bases identical to TRBD1. Unmatched junction bases numbered 11, after V lost 6 bases and J lost 8 bases. This CDR3 comprises 14 residues. Germline CDR1 and CDR2: MNHGY and SAAAGT.

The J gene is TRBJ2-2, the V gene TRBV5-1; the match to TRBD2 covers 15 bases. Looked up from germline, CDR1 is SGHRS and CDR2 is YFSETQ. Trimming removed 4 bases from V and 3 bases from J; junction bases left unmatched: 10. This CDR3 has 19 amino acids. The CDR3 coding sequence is TGCGCCAGCAGCCCCGTCCCGGGACTAGCGGGAGGCGACACCGGGGAGCTGTTTTTT. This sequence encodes CASSPVPGLAGGDTGELFF. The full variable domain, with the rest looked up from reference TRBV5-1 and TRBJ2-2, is KAGVTQTPRYLIKTRGQQVTLSCSPISGHRSVSWYQQTPGQGLQFLFEYFSETQRNKGNFPGRFSGRQFSNSRSEMNVSTLELGDSALYLCASSPVPGLAGGDTGELFFGEGSRLTVL.

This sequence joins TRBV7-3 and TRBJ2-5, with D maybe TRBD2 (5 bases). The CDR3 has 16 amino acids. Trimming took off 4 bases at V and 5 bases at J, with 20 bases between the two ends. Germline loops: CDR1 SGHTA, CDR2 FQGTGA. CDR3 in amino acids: CASSSSLGVREETQYF. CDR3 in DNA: TGTGCCAGCAGCTCCTCCCTTGGGGTAAGGGAGGAGACCCAGTACTTC.

The CDR3 DNA reads TGTGCCAGCAGCTTAGTCTCGGGGTTCAGTCAGCCCCAGCATTTT. As protein: CASSLVSGFSQPQHF. The V gene is TRBV11-2, the J gene TRBJ1-5; D unclear. V shed 1 base and J shed 6 bases, with 13 bases lying between them. Germline V CDR1 and CDR2: SGHAT, FQNNGV. The CDR3 covers 15 residues.

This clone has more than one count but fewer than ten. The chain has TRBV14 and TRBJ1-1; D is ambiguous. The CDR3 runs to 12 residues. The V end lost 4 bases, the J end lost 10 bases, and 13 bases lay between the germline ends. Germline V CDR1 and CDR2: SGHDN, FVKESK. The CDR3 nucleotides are TGTGCCAGCAGCCGAGTAGGACCGGCAGCTTTCTTT. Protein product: CASSRVGPAAFF.

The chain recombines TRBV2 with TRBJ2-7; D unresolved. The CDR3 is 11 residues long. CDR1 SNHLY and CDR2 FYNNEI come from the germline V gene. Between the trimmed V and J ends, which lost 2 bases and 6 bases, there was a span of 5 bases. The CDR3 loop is CASSEFREQYF. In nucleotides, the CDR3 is TGTGCCAGCAGTGAATTTCGCGAGCAGTACTTC.

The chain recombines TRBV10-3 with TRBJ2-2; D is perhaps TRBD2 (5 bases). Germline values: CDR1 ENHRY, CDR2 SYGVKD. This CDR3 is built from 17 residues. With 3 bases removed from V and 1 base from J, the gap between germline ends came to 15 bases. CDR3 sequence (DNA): TGTGCCATCAGTGAATTGGAGGACGGAATGAACACCGGGGAGCTGTTTTTT. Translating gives CAISELEDGMNTGELFF.

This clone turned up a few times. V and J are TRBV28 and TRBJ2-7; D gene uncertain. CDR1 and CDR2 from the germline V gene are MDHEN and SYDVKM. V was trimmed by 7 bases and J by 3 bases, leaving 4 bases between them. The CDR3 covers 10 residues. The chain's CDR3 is CASKDYEQYF. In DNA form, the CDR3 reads TGTGCCAGCAAAGACTACGAGCAGTACTTC.

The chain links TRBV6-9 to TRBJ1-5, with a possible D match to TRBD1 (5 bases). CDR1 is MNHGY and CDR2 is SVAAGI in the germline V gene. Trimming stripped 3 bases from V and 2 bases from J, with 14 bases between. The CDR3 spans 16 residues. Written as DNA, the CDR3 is TGTGCCAGCAGTTACCCGTTGGGGGGGGGCAATCAGCCCCAGCATTTT. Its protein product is CASSYPLGGGNQPQHF.

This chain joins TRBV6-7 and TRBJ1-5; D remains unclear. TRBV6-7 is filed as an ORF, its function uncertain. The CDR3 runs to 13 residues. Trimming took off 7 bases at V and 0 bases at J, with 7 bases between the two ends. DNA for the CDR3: TGTGCCAGCAAACCAGGTAGCAATCAGCCCCAGCATTTT. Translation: CASKPGSNQPQHF.

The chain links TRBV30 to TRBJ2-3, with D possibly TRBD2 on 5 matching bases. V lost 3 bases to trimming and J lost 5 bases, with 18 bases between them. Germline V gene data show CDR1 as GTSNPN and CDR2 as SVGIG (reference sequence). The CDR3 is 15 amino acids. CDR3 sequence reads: CAWRGQNRGIDTQYF. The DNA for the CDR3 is TGTGCCTGGAGGGGTCAGAATAGAGGGATAGATACGCAGTATTTT.

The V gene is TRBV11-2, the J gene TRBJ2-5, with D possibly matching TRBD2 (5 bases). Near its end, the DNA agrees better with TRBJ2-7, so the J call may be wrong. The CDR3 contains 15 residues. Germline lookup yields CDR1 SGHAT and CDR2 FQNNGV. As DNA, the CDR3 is TGTGCCAGCAGCTTAGGTGAGGCGGGCGGCTACGAGCAGTACTTC. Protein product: CASSLGEAGGYEQYF.

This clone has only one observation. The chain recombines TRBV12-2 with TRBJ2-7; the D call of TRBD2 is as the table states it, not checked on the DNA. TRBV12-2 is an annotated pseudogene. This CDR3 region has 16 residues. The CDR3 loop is CASRLHPGTSPYEQYF. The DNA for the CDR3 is TGTGCAAGTCGCTTACACCCCGGGACTAGCCCCTACGAGCAGTACTTC.

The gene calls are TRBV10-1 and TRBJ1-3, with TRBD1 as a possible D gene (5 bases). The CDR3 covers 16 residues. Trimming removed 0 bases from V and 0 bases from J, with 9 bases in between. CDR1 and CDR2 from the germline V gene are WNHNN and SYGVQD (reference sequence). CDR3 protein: CASSESGGPSGNTIYF. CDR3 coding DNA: TGCGCCAGCAGTGAGTCTGGGGGACCCTCTGGAAACACCATATATTTT.

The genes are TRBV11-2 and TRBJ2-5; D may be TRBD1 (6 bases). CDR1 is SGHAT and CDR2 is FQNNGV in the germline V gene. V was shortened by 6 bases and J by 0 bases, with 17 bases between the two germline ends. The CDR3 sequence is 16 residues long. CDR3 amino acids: CASSITGTKHQETQYF. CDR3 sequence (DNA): TGTGCCAGCAGTATTACCGGGACAAAGCACCAAGAGACCCAGTACTTC.